These 24 T cell receptor beta chains were all obtained from the same sample, sequenced in a study of T cells in women clearing cervical HPV infection. Produced via immunoSEQ multiplex PCR; TCRdb's table is partial and in-frame only. The specimen's table records approximately 17,000 clones. The sequencing input was blood buffy coat. The source is a woman between 18 and 70 years old with a cervical HPV16 infection that either progressed to CIN3+ or cleared (not recorded which).

A remark on this clone: The CDR3 end is not reached by the read, which stops 3 residues before it; the germline J gene fills it in. The chain links TRBV6-2 or TRBV6-3 to TRBJ1-3; D gene ambiguous. Trimming shortened V by 6 bases and J by 0 bases, and 12 bases separated the two germline ends. This CDR3 comprises 15 residues. In germline, CDR1 is MNHEY, CDR2 SVGEGT. The CDR3 reads CASRPGLPSGNTIYF. Partial CDR3 DNA: TGTGCCAGCAGACCCGGACTGCCCTCTGGAAACACC.

This clone counts as medium-sized by frequency. The read ends 3 residues early relative to the CDR3; the germline J gene fills the gap. The chain recombines TRBV10-3 with TRBJ2-6; 10 bases line up with TRBD1. This CDR3 comprises 18 residues. Germline-derived CDR1 and CDR2 are ENHRY and SYGVKD. V shed 7 bases and J 0 bases; nucleotides not matched to a gene: 9. The sequenced part of the CDR3 DNA is TGTGCCATCACCCAGAGGGACAGGGGCCTCTCTGGGGCCAACGTC. Its translation is CAITQRDRGLSGANV. In full, the CDR3 is CAITQRDRGLSGANVLTF.

A note on this clone: The read gets to within 3 residues of the CDR3 end, and the germline J gene fills in the rest. V and J are TRBV2 and TRBJ1-1, with D possibly matching TRBD1 (6 bases). The length of the CDR3 is 14 residues. Germline V gene data show CDR1 as SNHLY and CDR2 as FYNNEI. Trimming took off 6 bases at V and 1 base at J, with 12 bases between the two ends. The covered CDR3 bases are TGTGCCAGCAGGAGAGGGGGGGGGAACACTGAA. Translation: CASRRGGGNTE. The CDR3 as a whole reads CASRRGGGNTEAFF.

On this clone: Coverage ceases 3 residues before the CDR3 finishes, and the germline J gene fills in the end. This rearrangement joins TRBV7-2 to TRBJ2-1, with TRBD2 matching 13 bases. Germline V gene data show CDR1 as SGHTA and CDR2 as FQGNSA. This CDR3 spans 15 amino acids. Trimming cost V 4 bases and J 9 bases; bases outside gene matches: 6. The sequenced part of the CDR3 DNA is TGTGCCAGCAGCTGGACTAGCGGGAGAATTGGTGAG. This gives the protein CASSWTSGRIGE. The whole CDR3 protein is CASSWTSGRIGEQFF. The full variable domain, rest sourced from reference TRBV7-2 and TRBJ2-1, is GAGVSQSPSNKVTEKGKDVELRCDPISGHTALYWYRQSLGQGLEFLIYFQGNSAPDKSGLPSDRFSAERTGGSVSTLTIQRTQQEDSAVYLCASSWTSGRIGEQFFGPGTRLTVL.

Notes on this clone: The read ends 3 residues early relative to the CDR3; the germline J gene fills the gap. The chain uses TRBV18 and TRBJ1-1; tentatively, D is TRBD1 (5 bases). V was trimmed by 1 base and J by 1 base, leaving 10 bases between them. The CDR3 is made up of 15 amino acids. Germline V gene sequence: CDR1 KGHSH, CDR2 LQKENI. The DNA read from the CDR3 is TGTGCCAGCTCACCACGCAAAGGGGCGAACACTGAA. Its translation: CASSPRKGANTE. The entire CDR3 protein reads CASSPRKGANTEAFF. Variable domain in full (rest from reference TRBV18 and TRBJ1-1): NAGVMQNPRHLVRRRGQEARLRCSPMKGHSHVYWYRQLPEEGLKFMVYLQKENIIDESGMPKERFSAEFPKEGPSILRIQQVVRGDSAAYFCASSPRKGANTEAFFGQGTRLTVV.

Concerning this clone itself: The CDR3 goes on 3 residues after the read ends, and that part is filled in from the germline J gene. V is TRBV5-4 and J is TRBJ2-1; 12 bases are a match to TRBD2. Germline V gene lookup returns CDR1 SGHNT and CDR2 YYREEE (reference sequence). V shed 2 bases, J shed 5 bases, and the junction held 2 bases outside the gene matches. This CDR3 region has 15 residues. CDR3 bases read: TGTGCCAGCAGCTTAGGACTAGCGGGGAACAATGAG. The encoded protein is CASSLGLAGNNE. The whole CDR3 protein reads CASSLGLAGNNEQFF.

To note about this clone: The read gets to within 3 residues of the CDR3 end, and the germline J gene fills in the rest. The chain is built from TRBV2 and TRBJ2-3, with 8 bases matching TRBD1. Germline V gene sequence: CDR1 SNHLY, CDR2 FYNNEI. The V and J ends lost 4 bases and 3 bases, in that order; junction bases with no gene match: 6. This CDR3 spans 15 amino acids. CDR3 DNA (partial): TGTGCCAGCAGTGCGCAGGGGGCTATGACAGATACG. Its translation: CASSAQGAMTDT. In full, the CDR3 reads CASSAQGAMTDTQYF.

Notes on this clone: The read stops 3 residues short of the end of the CDR3; the missing end is completed from the germline J gene. The chain couples TRBV2 to TRBJ2-7; TRBD1 agrees at 8 bases. Per germline, CDR1 SNHLY and CDR2 FYNNEI. V was pared by 2 bases and J by 4 bases, with 7 bases of the junction left unmatched. The CDR3 spans 15 residues. The DNA read from the CDR3 is TGTGCCAGCAGTGAATCGACAGGGGACTTTTACGAG. Translating gives CASSESTGDFYE. The entire CDR3 protein reads CASSESTGDFYEQYF.

As concerns this clone: The read falls 3 residues short of the CDR3 end, and the missing part is taken from the germline J gene. The chain carries TRBV20-1 and TRBJ1-5, with TRBD1 as a possible D gene (6 bases). Germline V gene lookup returns CDR1 DFQATT and CDR2 SNEGSKA (reference sequence). The V end was cut by 5 bases, the J end by 3 bases, with 14 bases between. The CDR3 is 14 amino acids. CDR3 DNA (partial): TGCAGTGCTTACTTAGGACAGCCCAATCAGCCC. Residues: CSAYLGQPNQP. In full, the CDR3 reads CSAYLGQPNQPQHF.

Points on this clone: The read falls 3 residues short of the CDR3 end, and the missing part is taken from the germline J gene. J is TRBJ2-5 and V is TRBV20-1; 11 nucleotides line up with TRBD1. The CDR3 spans 15 residues. Per germline, CDR1 DFQATT and CDR2 SNEGSKA (reference sequence). Germline trimming cut 6 bases from V and 3 bases from J; bases unmatched to any gene: 9. CDR3 DNA (partial): TGCAGTGCGGATCGGACAGGGGGCTCAGAAGAGACC. Translated, it gives CSADRTGGSEET. The CDR3, in full, reads CSADRTGGSEETQYF.

Comment on this clone: Read sequence stops 3 residues before the CDR3 end, and the germline J gene provides the missing end. The chain joins TRBV9 to TRBJ1-1; D uncertain. This CDR3 has 14 amino acids. The germline V gene has CDR1 SGDLS and CDR2 YYNGEE. The CDR3: CASSERQTDPEAFF. Incomplete CDR3 DNA: TGTGCCAGCAGCGAACGACAAACAGACCCCGAA.

Of note for this clone: The observed sequence ends 3 residues before the CDR3 terminus, with the missing tail filled in from the germline J gene. This chain uses TRBV7-9 with TRBJ1-2; D is undetermined. Deletions cut 7 bases from V and 5 bases from J, with 20 bases between. Germline V gives CDR1 SEHNR, CDR2 FQNEAQ (reference sequence). This CDR3 comprises 15 residues. This chain's CDR3 is CASTGVGQSIYGYTF. The sequenced CDR3 bases are TGTGCCAGCACCGGGGTCGGGCAGTCCATATATGGC.

The CDR3 sequence is CASSLVSPEAFF. The part of the CDR3 DNA that was read is TGTGCCAGCAGCTTGGTTAGTCCCGAG. The V and J genes are TRBV7-9 and TRBJ1-1; D ambiguous. The read terminates 3 residues ahead of where the CDR3 ends, so the germline J gene completes it. The CDR3 covers 12 residues. From germline, CDR1 is SEHNR and CDR2 FQNEAQ (reference sequence).

A remark on this clone: From the germline J gene comes the end of the CDR3, since the read stops 3 residues before it. The chain recombines TRBV20-1 with TRBJ1-2, with 7 bases aligning to TRBD1. With V trimmed by 5 bases and J by 2 bases, 5 bases remained unmatched. The V gene's germline CDR1 is DFQATT and CDR2 SNEGSKA (reference sequence). The CDR3 contains 13 residues. CDR3 bases read: TGCAGTGCTGGCCCGACAGGGAACTATGGC. Amino acids: CSAGPTGNYG. The complete CDR3 reads CSAGPTGNYGYTF.

Remarks on this clone: The read ends 3 residues before the CDR3 terminus; that terminus is restored from the germline J gene. The chain joins TRBV7-8 to TRBJ2-5; TRBD2 might be the D (5 bases). The CDR3 length is 14 residues. CDR1 is SGHVS and CDR2 is FQNEAQ in the germline V gene. Trimming stripped 4 bases from V and 2 bases from J, with 11 bases between. This CDR3 is CASSSSGRQETQYF. The CDR3 DNA, read in part, is TGTGCCAGCAGCTCCTCGGGGAGACAAGAGACC.

On this clone itself: The read ends 3 residues early relative to the CDR3; the germline J gene fills the gap. The rearrangement links TRBV15 to TRBJ2-7, with TRBD2 identical over 9 bases. Germline-derived CDR1 and CDR2 are LNHNV and YYDKDF (reference sequence). Unmatched junction bases numbered 7, after V lost 3 bases and J lost 4 bases. The CDR3 contains 15 residues. This CDR3 is CATSSLAGAYYEQYF. The CDR3 bases that were read are TGTGCCACCAGCAGTTTAGCGGGAGCCTATTACGAG.

In regard to this clone: The CDR3 is cut off 3 residues early in the read; its end comes from the germline J gene. The chain has TRBV5-4 and TRBJ1-2, with 7 bases identical to TRBD1. V lost 5 bases, J lost 3 bases, and 4 bases stayed unmatched. This CDR3 is built from 13 residues. The germline V gene has CDR1 SGHNT and CDR2 YYREEE (reference sequence). The CDR3 loop reads CASRQGWDYGYTF. CDR3 DNA (partial): TGTGCCAGCAGACAGGGGTGGGACTATGGC.

About this clone itself: The read comes to an end 3 residues before the CDR3 does, leaving the germline J gene to fill in the end. The V and J genes are TRBV5-1 and TRBJ1-5; D is perhaps TRBD1 (6 bases). CDR1 and CDR2 (germline): SGHRS, YFSETQ. This CDR3 is 16 amino acids long. V was clipped by 4 bases and J by 4 bases, with 18 bases between them. Partial CDR3 DNA: TGCGCCAGCAGCCTGGACAGCCCCGGGGGAAATCAGCCC. Translated, it gives CASSLDSPGGNQP. The CDR3 in its entirety is CASSLDSPGGNQPQHF.

A word on this clone: The read ends 3 residues early relative to the CDR3; the germline J gene fills the gap. J is TRBJ2-7 and V is TRBV7-8; D gene unclear. Trimming took off 1 base at V and 6 bases at J, with 10 bases between the two ends. The CDR3 runs 13 residues. Germline-derived CDR1 and CDR2 are SGHVS and FQNEAQ. The CDR3 bases that were read are TGTGCCAGCAGCTTAGGCCTAGTTAGCGAG. Translating it yields CASSLGLVSE. The entire CDR3 sequence reads CASSLGLVSEQYF.

Worth noting for this clone: The read falls 3 residues short of the CDR3 end, and the missing part is taken from the germline J gene. J is TRBJ2-3 and V is TRBV6-4, with D tentatively TRBD2 (6 bases). V was trimmed by 3 bases and J by 5 bases, leaving 12 bases between them. This CDR3 region has 14 residues. CDR1 is MRHNA, CDR2 SNTAGT, per germline. CDR3 protein: CASSEGPAGDTQYF. CDR3 DNA, as far as it was read: TGTGCCAGCAGTGAAGGGCCAGCGGGAGATACG.

On this clone itself: The read ends 3 residues before the CDR3 terminus; that terminus is restored from the germline J gene. The V and J genes are TRBV5-4 and TRBJ2-7; possible D gene TRBD2, 6 bases. Trimming took 0 bases from V and 4 from J, leaving 14 bases between them. Per germline, CDR1 SGHNT and CDR2 YYREEE (reference sequence). The CDR3 runs to 15 residues. This chain's CDR3 is CASSLDAGFTYEQYF. The sequenced part of the CDR3 DNA is TGTGCCAGCAGCTTGGACGCGGGGTTTACGTACGAG.

About this clone: The read stops 3 residues short of the end of the CDR3; the missing end is completed from the germline J gene. This chain links TRBV5-4 with TRBJ2-1; TRBD2 is a possible D gene (6 bases). The germline CDR1 and CDR2 sequences are SGHNT and YYREEE (reference sequence). The CDR3 has 15 residues. Trimming took off 0 bases at V and 6 bases at J, with 13 bases between the two ends. CDR3 bases read: TGTGCCAGCAGCTTGGCGGGACTGAGACCCAATGAG. Protein product: CASSLAGLRPNE. The entire CDR3 protein is CASSLAGLRPNEQFF.

A note on this clone: The CDR3 goes on 3 residues after the read ends, and that part is filled in from the germline J gene. The rearrangement joins TRBV4-1 to TRBJ1-2; D is unresolved. Trimming pared 0 bases from V and 3 bases from J, leaving 8 bases between. The germline V gene encodes CDR1 MGHRA and CDR2 YSYEKL. The CDR3 is 14 residues long. The CDR3 spells CASSQEAEHYGYTF. The covered CDR3 bases are TGCGCCAGCAGCCAAGAGGCAGAACACTATGGC.

Details on this clone: The missing CDR3 end, 3 residues past where the read stops, is filled in from the germline J gene. The chain carries TRBV24-1 and TRBJ2-1, with D perhaps matching TRBD2 (6 bases). The CDR3 has 14 amino acids. Trimming left V 4 bases short and J 7 bases short, with 13 bases between. CDR1 is KGHDR and CDR2 is SFDVKD in the germline V gene. The CDR3 loop is CATSDPGTGNEQFF. The DNA read from the CDR3 is TGTGCCACCAGTGACCCCGGGACTGGGAATGAG.